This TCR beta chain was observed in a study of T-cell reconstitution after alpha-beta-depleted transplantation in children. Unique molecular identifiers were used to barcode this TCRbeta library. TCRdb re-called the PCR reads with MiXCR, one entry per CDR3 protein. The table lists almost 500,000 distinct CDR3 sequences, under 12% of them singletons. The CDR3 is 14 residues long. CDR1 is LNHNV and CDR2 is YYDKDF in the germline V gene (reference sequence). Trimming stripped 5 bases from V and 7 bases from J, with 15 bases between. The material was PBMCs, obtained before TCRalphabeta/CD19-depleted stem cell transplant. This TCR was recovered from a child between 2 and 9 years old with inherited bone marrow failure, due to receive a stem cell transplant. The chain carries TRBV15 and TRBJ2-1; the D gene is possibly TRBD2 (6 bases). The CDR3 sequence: CATSPRTILNEQFF. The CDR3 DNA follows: TGTGCCACCAGCCCGCGGACTATCCTGAATGAGCAGTTCTTC.